The clone carrying this T cell receptor beta chain was counted between two and nine times. The data stem from a study of Graves' ophthalmopathy and Graves' hyperthyroidism. Transcripts of RNA were the source for amplifying TCR beta CDR3 regions. RT-PCR with HTBI primers came first, then second-round multiplex PCR. Using its own MiXCR run on the multiplex PCR reads, TCRdb lists one record per CDR3 protein. Here the sample spans hundreds of thousands of distinct CDR3 sequences, over 20% being singletons. The CDR3 is made up of 15 amino acids. After removal of 6 bases from V and 3 bases from J, the junction contained 9 bases not matched to a gene. CDR1 is MDHEN and CDR2 is SYDVKM in the germline V gene.

The origin of this receptor is a woman aged 18-29 years with stable Graves' hyperthyroidism. Some clones in this sample may be carry-over from other donors' samples. Material: peripheral blood. The rearrangement joins TRBV28 to TRBJ1-2, with 8 bases that match TRBD1. The CDR3 DNA reads TGTGCCAGCAGACAAGCCAGGGGGCGATACTATGGCTACACCTTC. As protein: CASRQARGRYYGYTF.